This T cell receptor beta chain is from a study of cytomegalovirus exposure and HLA in healthy donors. Both 60 Vbeta primers and 13 Jbeta primers went into the PCR. Clones were read by immunoSEQ multiplex PCR, and TCRdb kept only the in-frame ones, dropping some. This sample carries about 130,000 clones, 75% of them seen once, and the ten largest clones take 7%. The junction had 10 bases not matched to a gene; V was cut back by 6 bases and J by 4 bases. Germline V gene lookup returns CDR1 SNHLY and CDR2 FYNNEI. This CDR3 comprises 16 residues. The J gene is TRBJ2-2, the V gene TRBV2, with TRBD1 identical over 8 bases. The sequenced material came from PBMCs. The clonotype comes from a man aged 25 to 45 in good health and CMV-seronegative. The CDR3 region has the DNA TGTGCCAGCAGAGAGAGGACAGGGCGAGGCACCGGGGAGCTGTTTTTT. Translation gives CASRERTGRGTGELFF. The entire variable domain, with the rest obtained from reference TRBV2 and TRBJ2-2, is as follows: EPEVTQTPSHQVTQMGQEVILRCVPISNHLYFYWYRQILGQKVEFLVSFYNNEISEKSEIFDDQFSVERPDGSNFTLKIRSTKLEDSAMYFCASRERTGRGTGELFFGEGSRLTVL.